This T cell receptor (beta chain) was retrieved from a study of blood T cell repertoires in COVID-19. Study summary: Sources were T cells, B-cell-depleted T cells, or PBMCs; the material itself was cDNA or gDNA.

Per the original data handling: The assay estimated nucleated cells by amplifying reference gene primers. Data came from immunoSEQ multiplex PCR; TCRdb stores just in-frame clones and leaves some out. For V, J and clone size, that table is used; D and trimming come from the DNA. The sample lists around 120,000 clones, approximately 68% seen once, with roughly 2.2% in the top ten. Germline V gene lookup returns CDR1 SGDLS and CDR2 YYNGEE. V gave up 3 bases and J gave up 2 bases, with 8 bases separating them. There are 13 residues in the CDR3. This chain joins TRBV9 and TRBJ1-2; a weak D match, TRBD1 (5 bases). The sequence came from a woman in her 70s with acute or convalescent COVID-19. Material: peripheral blood. The CDR3 spells CASSGGRNYGYTF. In DNA, the CDR3 is TGTGCCAGCAGCGGGGGGAGGAACTATGGCTACACCTTC. The whole variable domain, filled in from reference TRBV9 and TRBJ1-2, reads DSGVTQTPKHLITATGQRVTLRCSPRSGDLSVYWYQQSLDQGLQFLIQYYNGEERAKGNILERFSAQQFPDLHSELNLSSLELGDSALYFCASSGGRNYGYTFGSGTRLTVV.